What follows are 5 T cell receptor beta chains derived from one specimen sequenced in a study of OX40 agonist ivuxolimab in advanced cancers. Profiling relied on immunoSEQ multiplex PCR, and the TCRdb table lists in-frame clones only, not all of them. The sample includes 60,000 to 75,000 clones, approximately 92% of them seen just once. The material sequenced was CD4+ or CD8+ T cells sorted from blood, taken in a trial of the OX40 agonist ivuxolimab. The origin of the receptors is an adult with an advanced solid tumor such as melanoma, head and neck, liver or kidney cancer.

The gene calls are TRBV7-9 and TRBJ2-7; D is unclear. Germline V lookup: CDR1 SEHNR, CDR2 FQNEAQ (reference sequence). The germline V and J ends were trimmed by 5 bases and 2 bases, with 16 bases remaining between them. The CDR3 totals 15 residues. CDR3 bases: TGTGCCAGCAGCCCCGTTGAGCGAGCCACCTACGAGCAGTACTTC. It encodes CASSPVERATYEQYF.

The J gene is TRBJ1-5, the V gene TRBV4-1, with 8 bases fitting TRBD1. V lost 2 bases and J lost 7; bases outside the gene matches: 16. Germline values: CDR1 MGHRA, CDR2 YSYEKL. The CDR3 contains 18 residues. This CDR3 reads CASSQLMTGALGGQPQHF. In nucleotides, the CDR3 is TGCGCCAGCAGCCAACTCATGACAGGGGCCCTCGGGGGACAGCCCCAGCATTTT.

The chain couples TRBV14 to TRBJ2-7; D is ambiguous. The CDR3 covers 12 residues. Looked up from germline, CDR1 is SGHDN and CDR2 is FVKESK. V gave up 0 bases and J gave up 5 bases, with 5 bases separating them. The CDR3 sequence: CASSQDPHEQYF. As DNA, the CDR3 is TGTGCCAGCAGCCAAGATCCCCACGAGCAGTACTTC.

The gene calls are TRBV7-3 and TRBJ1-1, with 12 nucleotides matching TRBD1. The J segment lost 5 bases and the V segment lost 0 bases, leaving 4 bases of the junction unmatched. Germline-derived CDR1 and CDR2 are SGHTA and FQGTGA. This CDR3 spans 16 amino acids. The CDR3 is CASSLTGQGAITEAFF. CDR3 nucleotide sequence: TGTGCCAGCAGCTTAACGGGACAGGGGGCGATAACTGAAGCTTTCTTT.

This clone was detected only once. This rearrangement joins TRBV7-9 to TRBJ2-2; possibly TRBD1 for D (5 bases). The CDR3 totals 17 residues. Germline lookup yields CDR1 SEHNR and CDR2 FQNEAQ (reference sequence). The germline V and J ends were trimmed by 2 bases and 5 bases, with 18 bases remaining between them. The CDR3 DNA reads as TGTGCCAGCAGCTTACCCCGTAGGACACCGGGTACCGGGGAGCTGTTTTTT. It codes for CASSLPRRTPGTGELFF.